The 12 T cell receptor beta chains given below trace back to one sample, sequenced in a study of CD8 T cells in Susac syndrome. RNA in amounts of roughly 0.5 to 1 ug was reverse transcribed with random hexamers. TCRdb reanalysed the immunoSEQ multiplex PCR reads using MiXCR and keeps one entry per CDR3 protein. The table includes about 290,000 distinct CDR3 sequences, roughly 85% detected once. The sample was CD8+ T cells from PBMCs. The source is a human donor with multiple sclerosis.

The CDR3 DNA follows: TGTGCCAGCAGCTTCCGGCCCTTCGGAGAGCAGTACTTC. Translation: CASSFRPFGEQYF. The rearrangement links TRBV5-6 to TRBJ2-7, with D unresolved. V lost 2 bases and J lost 7, with 13 bases in between. The CDR3 is 13 residues long. Looked up from germline, CDR1 is SGHDT and CDR2 is YYEEEE.

The chain employs TRBV3-1 and TRBJ2-7; 7 bases line up with TRBD2. The germline V gene has CDR1 LGHDT and CDR2 YNNKEL (reference sequence). The CDR3 consists of 15 residues. After removal of 0 bases from V and 5 bases from J, the junction contained 7 bases not matched to a gene. DNA of the CDR3: TGTGCCAGCAGCCAAGAACTAGCGATTTTACACGAGCAGTACTTC. This translates into CASSQELAILHEQYF.

The V call is TRBV27, the J call TRBJ1-2; D may be TRBD1 (5 bases). The V gene's germline CDR1 is MNHEY and CDR2 SMNVEV (reference sequence). Trimming pared 5 bases from V and 6 bases from J, leaving 22 bases between. The CDR3 consists of 16 residues. The CDR3 loop is CASSHMGVDGPDGYTF. The DNA for the CDR3 is TGTGCCAGCAGTCACATGGGGGTAGATGGCCCGGATGGCTACACCTTC.

The chain joins TRBV6-2 or TRBV6-3 to TRBJ2-5; D is unresolved. CDR3 length: 14 residues. The germline gives CDR1 MNHEY, CDR2 SVGEGT. V was pared by 7 bases and J by 9 bases, with 21 bases between. The DNA for the CDR3 is TGTGCCAGCAAAGTCATTCAAGATTTCCTGGCCCAGTACTTC. Translation gives CASKVIQDFLAQYF.

This rearrangement joins TRBV30 to TRBJ2-1; D gene unclear. Trimming left V 1 base short and J 9 bases short, with 7 bases between. CDR3 length: 11 residues. Germline CDR1 is GTSNPN and CDR2 is SVGIG (reference sequence). For the CDR3, the DNA is TGTGCCTGGAGTGCTTTCAGTGAGCAGTTCTTC. Amino acids: CAWSAFSEQFF.

This chain connects TRBV19 to TRBJ2-1; D gene unclear. The V and J ends lost 0 bases and 8 bases respectively, with 11 bases between them. The germline V gene has CDR1 LNHDA and CDR2 SQIVND (reference sequence). This CDR3 is built from 14 residues. The CDR3 sequence is CASSIDERGHEQFF. In nucleotides, the CDR3 is TGTGCCAGTAGTATAGATGAGAGAGGCCATGAGCAGTTCTTC.

This rearrangement joins TRBV28 to TRBJ2-3; TRBD2 agrees at 9 bases. This CDR3 is 16 amino acids long. In germline, CDR1 is MDHEN, CDR2 SYDVKM. Trimming cost V 2 bases and J 2 bases; bases outside gene matches: 5. DNA of the CDR3: TGTGCCAGCAGTTTAGATGCTAGCGGGACCACAGATACGCAGTATTTT. This encodes CASSLDASGTTDTQYF.

The chain joins TRBV28 to TRBJ1-1; D uncertain. The CDR3 has 14 residues. Germline CDR1 is MDHEN and CDR2 is SYDVKM. The V end lost 3 bases, the J end lost 2 bases, and 10 bases lay between the germline ends. The CDR3 protein is CASSFADINTEAFF. The CDR3 DNA is TGTGCCAGCAGTTTCGCTGACATTAACACTGAAGCTTTCTTT. The full variable domain, its missing parts supplied by reference TRBV28 and TRBJ1-1, is DVKVTQSSRYLVKRTGEKVFLECVQDMDHENMFWYRQDPGLGLRLIYFSYDVKMKEKGDIPEGYSVSREKKERFSLILESASTNQTSMYLCASSFADINTEAFFGQGTRLTVV.

The chain employs TRBV27 and TRBJ1-5; possible D gene TRBD1, 5 bases. CDR1 is MNHEY, CDR2 SMNVEV, per germline (reference sequence). Trimming stripped 3 bases from V and 2 bases from J, with 8 bases between. The CDR3 contains 14 residues. CDR3 amino acids: CASSFGGRNQPQHF. Here the CDR3 DNA reads TGTGCCAGCAGTTTTGGGGGACGCAATCAGCCCCAGCATTTT.

This clonotype was detected only a few times. This chain joins TRBV11-2 and TRBJ1-5; D is unclear. The CDR3 spans 12 residues. Germline V gene data show CDR1 as SGHAT and CDR2 as FQNNGV. V was cut by 4 bases and J by 3 bases, with 4 bases left in between. The CDR3 bases are TGTGCCAGCAGCTCGATCAATCAGCCCCAGCATTTT. Its translation: CASSSINQPQHF.

V and J are TRBV29-1 and TRBJ2-1, with D maybe TRBD1 (5 bases). This CDR3 is 11 amino acids long. From germline, CDR1 is SQVTM and CDR2 ANQGSEA. CDR3 sequence: CAVSLGDEQFF. CDR3 nucleotides: TGCGCAGTATCGTTAGGGGATGAGCAGTTCTTC.

This clonotype was recorded once. This sequence joins TRBV5-1 and TRBJ2-1, with TRBD1 identical over 11 bases. V trimming: 9 bases; J trimming: 3 bases; junction bases outside the gene matches: 5. Germline loops: CDR1 SGHRS, CDR2 YFSETQ. The CDR3 extends over 14 amino acids. The CDR3 DNA reads TGCGCCACCTCCGGGACAGGGGGCTACAATGAGCAGTTCTTC. Translated, it gives CATSGTGGYNEQFF.